The 11 T cell receptor beta chains listed next were all sequenced from one sample in a study of spatial heterogeneity in lung cancer. TCRdb processed the 5' RACE reads anew with MiXCR; each CDR3 protein has one entry. The data show about 17,000 distinct CDR3 sequences, under 8% seen once. Whole-study findings and limits: The number of expanded tumor alpha and beta chains correlated with mutation number.

Time point defined: sample taken at primary tumor resection. No antigen has been identified for these receptors. This specimen was lung tumor tissue, taken at surgery. Receptors originate from a male donor with early-stage non-small cell lung cancer.

In regard to this clonotype: A much larger clone sits a single nucleotide away, making a read error possible. Little can be read into the size of this beta chain, an off-target read in a library designed for alpha chains. V is TRBV6-1 and J is TRBJ2-6; TRBD2 might be the D (5 bases). This CDR3 region has 13 residues. Germline V lookup: CDR1 MNHNS, CDR2 SASEGT. The CDR3 reads CAGSSDGANVLTF. The CDR3 DNA is TGTGCCGGCAGTAGCGACGGGGCCAACGTCCTGACTTTC.

Many counts were recorded for this clonotype. This beta chain turned up in a library designed for alpha chains; as an off-target read, its abundance says little. This chain joins TRBV9 and TRBJ2-3; D assignment may be TRBD1 or TRBD2 (5 bases each). The CDR3 sequence is 15 residues long. The ends were cut back, 4 bases at V and 4 bases at J, with 16 bases in the middle. Per germline, CDR1 SGDLS and CDR2 YYNGEE. The CDR3 here is CASSPGTARADTQYF. CDR3 DNA: TGTGCCAGCAGCCCTGGGACGGCCCGCGCAGATACGCAGTATTTT. Full variable domain (rest looked up from reference TRBV9 and TRBJ2-3): DSGVTQTPKHLITATGQRVTLRCSPRSGDLSVYWYQQSLDQGLQFLIQYYNGEERAKGNILERFSAQQFPDLHSELNLSSLELGDSALYFCASSPGTARADTQYFGPGTRLTVL.

As regards this clonotype: Because the library targeted alpha chains, this beta chain is an off-target read whose size means little. J is TRBJ1-6 and V is TRBV28; maybe TRBD1 (5 bases). V lost 7 bases and J lost 9, with 25 bases in between. The CDR3 has 17 residues. CDR1 and CDR2 from the germline V gene are MDHEN and SYDVKM. DNA for the CDR3: TGTGCCAGCAATCCCACAAGGGGACGGGGGTATCGTTCACCCCTCCACTTT. It codes for CASNPTRGRGYRSPLHF. The full variable domain, its missing parts supplied by reference TRBV28 and TRBJ1-6, is DVKVTQSSRYLVKRTGEKVFLECVQDMDHENMFWYRQDPGLGLRLIYFSYDVKMKEKGDIPEGYSVSREKKERFSLILESASTNQTSMYLCASNPTRGRGYRSPLHFGNGTRLTVT.

This clonotype was observed many times. The library was prepared for alpha chains; this beta chain is a stray read, so its frequency means little. The chain employs TRBV20-1 and TRBJ1-2; D gene uncertain. The CDR3 length is 13 residues. Germline CDR1 and CDR2: DFQATT and SNEGSKA (reference sequence). Trimming took 3 bases from V and 1 from J, leaving 9 bases between them. The CDR3 loop is CSASSVLNYGYTF. The CDR3 DNA reads TGCAGTGCTAGTTCAGTTCTTAACTATGGCTACACCTTC.

This clonotype was seen ten or more times. An end of the junction differs from the germline gene, which may be a read error. This beta chain came through as a stray read in a library set up for alpha chains, and its size says little. The chain joins TRBV6-5 to TRBJ2-7; TRBD2 might be the D (5 bases). Germline assignment: CDR1 MNHEY and CDR2 SVGAGI. This CDR3 comprises 14 residues. The CDR3: CASKPGVASSEQYF. CDR3 nucleotides: TGTGCCAGCAAACCCGGGGTGGCATCCTCCGAGCAGTACTTC.

This clonotype has a count of ten or more. A library made for alpha chains picked up this beta chain off target, so its size means little. The chain carries TRBV20-1 and TRBJ1-2; 11 bases are a match to TRBD1. Looked up from germline, CDR1 is DFQATT and CDR2 is SNEGSKA (reference sequence). The V segment lost 6 bases and the J segment 4 bases; nucleotides outside the gene matches: 7. This CDR3 comprises 14 residues. The CDR3 DNA follows: TGCAGTGCAGACTCCGGGACAGGGGGCTATGGCTACACCTTC. Translated: CSADSGTGGYGYTF.

By its share, this clonotype is medium-sized. Since it is a stray read in a library aimed at alpha chains, this beta chain has a size that is not meaningful. The CDR3 protein is CSSTGTGVTDTQYF. CDR3 in DNA: TGCAGCTCGACCGGGACAGGGGTCACAGATACGCAGTATTTT. This chain uses TRBV29-1 with TRBJ2-3, with TRBD1 matching over 10 bases. Germline trimming cut 8 bases from V and 2 bases from J; bases unmatched to any gene: 7. Germline CDR1 reads SQVTM; CDR2 reads ANQGSEA. The CDR3 extends over 14 amino acids.

This clonotype is medium-sized by share. Since it is a stray read in a library aimed at alpha chains, this beta chain has a size that is not meaningful. V is TRBV6-5 and J is TRBJ2-1; 8 bases align to TRBD2. V was clipped by 6 bases and J by 5 bases; unmatched bases: 3. The CDR3 sequence is 13 residues long. CDR1 and CDR2 from the germline V gene are MNHEY and SVGAGI. The CDR3 DNA reads as TGTGCCAGCAGAACTAGCGGAAACAATGAGCAGTTCTTC. This codes for CASRTSGNNEQFF.

This clonotype is classed as medium-sized. Since the library was made to target alpha chains, this beta chain is a stray read and its abundance is not meaningful. The chain carries TRBV7-6 and TRBJ2-1; the match to TRBD1 covers 9 bases. The V and J ends lost 0 bases and 7 bases, in that order; junction bases with no gene match: 1. Germline V lookup: CDR1 SGHVS, CDR2 FNYEAQ. This CDR3 is 14 amino acids long. CDR3 sequence (DNA): TGTGCCAGCAGCTTAGCCGGGACAGGGAATGAGCAGTTCTTC. Protein sequence: CASSLAGTGNEQFF.

By share, this clonotype ranks as medium-sized. This beta chain is an unintended read in a library built for alpha chains; its size means little. This chain links TRBV3-1 with TRBJ2-7; D may be TRBD2 (6 bases). This CDR3 is 14 amino acids long. The V gene lost 2 bases and the J gene lost 0 bases, with 8 bases spanning the gap. CDR1 is LGHDT and CDR2 is YNNKEL in the germline V gene (reference sequence). CDR3 nucleotides: TGTGCCAGCAGCCAAAGCGGGTCCTCCTACGAGCAGTACTTC. Translated: CASSQSGSSYEQYF.

This clonotype was found many times. For a library built for alpha chains, this beta chain is a stray read; little rests on its size. The chain combines TRBV3-1 with TRBJ2-1, with D possibly TRBD1 on 5 matching bases. From germline, CDR1 is LGHDT and CDR2 YNNKEL (reference sequence). This CDR3 comprises 13 residues. Trimming removed 1 base from V and 9 bases from J, with 10 bases in between. This CDR3 is CASSQARDSEQFF. In nucleotides, the CDR3 is TGTGCCAGCAGCCAAGCGCGAGACAGTGAGCAGTTCTTC.